Listed below are T cell receptor beta chains from one sample, sequenced in a study of control samples from healthy donors and cancer patients. Sequencing was performed with immunoSEQ multiplex PCR; in TCRdb, only in-frame clones are kept and a portion is missing. The table shows over 150,000 clones, with approximately 94% occurring only once. The sample was blood. These TCRs come from a middle-aged man in good health. Each CDR3 is given with its conserved first and last residue. D genes are given only for firm matches. The size field is filled for only some rows; it gives once, few, many or a size class.

CDR3 length	D gene	clone size	V gene	J gene	CDR3 protein	CDR3 DNA
15	TRBD2	NA	TRBV6-6	TRBJ2-1	CASSYGASGGIEQFF	TGTGCCAGCAGTTACGGGGCTAGCGGGGGGATTGAGCAGTTCTTC
13	TRBD1	NA	TRBV4-3	TRBJ2-7	CASSQDRDYEQYF	TGCGCCAGCAGCCAGGACAGGGACTACGAGCAGTACTTC
17	TRBD1	once	TRBV11-2	TRBJ2-1	CASSLLVGEGAVNEQFF	TGTGCCAGCAGCTTATTAGTGGGAGAGGGGGCGGTAAATGAGCAGTTCTTC
12	NA	NA	TRBV5-1	TRBJ1-2	CASSSTNYGYTF	TGCGCCAGCAGCTCGACTAACTATGGCTACACCTTC
12	NA	NA	TRBV7-2	TRBJ1-6	CASSPDLLPLHF	TGTGCCAGCAGCCCTGACTTATTACCCCTCCACTTT
15	NA	once	TRBV11-2	TRBJ2-5	CASSPRPGQRETQYF	TGTGCCAGCAGCCCCAGGCCAGGACAGAGAGAGACCCAGTACTTC
13	NA	NA	TRBV6-6	TRBJ1-2	CASSHGTHYGYTF	TGTGCCAGCAGCCACGGGACCCACTATGGCTACACCTTC
13	NA	NA	TRBV4-3	TRBJ1-1	CASSQGENTEAFF	TGCGCCAGCAGCCAAGGGGAGAACACTGAAGCTTTCTTT
16	NA	once	TRBV7-9	TRBJ1-5	CASSLGPPYSNQPQHF	TGTGCCAGCAGCTTAGGGCCCCCTTATAGCAATCAGCCCCAGCATTTT
15	NA	few	TRBV24-1	TRBJ2-3	CATSDLGTSADTQYF	TGTGCCACCAGTGATTTAGGGACATCGGCAGATACGCAGTATTTT
14	TRBD1	NA	TRBV5-1	TRBJ1-2	CASSPGGPGYGYTF	TGCGCCAGCAGCCCAGGGGGCCCCGGCTATGGCTACACCTTC
14	NA	NA	TRBV27	TRBJ1-4	CASSLSGRDSETVF	TGTGCCAGCAGTTTATCGGGCAGGGATAGCGAAACTGTTTTT
16	TRBD1	NA	TRBV3-1/TRBV3-2	TRBJ1-4	CASSLVPGQGFEKLFF	TGTGCCAGCAGCTTAGTTCCGGGACAGGGGTTTGAAAAACTGTTTTTT
13	TRBD1	few	TRBV27	TRBJ2-1	CASSLSPTGGEFF	TGTGCCAGCAGTTTATCCCCGACAGGGGGCGAGTTCTTC
18	NA	NA	TRBV5-1	TRBJ1-2	CASSLAGGRWGSNYGYTF	TGCGCCAGCAGCTTGGCCGGTGGTAGGTGGGGCTCTAACTATGGCTACACCTTC
11	NA	NA	TRBV10-3	TRBJ2-7	CAIRDIYEQYF	TGTGCCATCAGGGACATCTACGAGCAGTACTTC
16	NA	NA	TRBV7-9	TRBJ1-2	CASSPWEGPQNYGYTF	TGTGCCAGCAGCCCGTGGGAGGGACCTCAGAACTATGGCTACACCTTC
15	TRBD2	NA	TRBV27	TRBJ2-3	CASCRLAGGTDTQYF	TGTGCCAGCTGCAGACTAGCGGGGGGCACAGATACGCAGTATTTT
15	NA	NA	TRBV7-8	TRBJ1-6	CASSSEVRGNSPLHF	TGTGCCAGCAGCTCCGAGGTTCGAGGGAATTCACCCCTCCACTTT
19	TRBD1	NA	TRBV6-6	TRBJ2-7	CASSLSAGQGTNLIYEQYF	TGTGCCAGCAGCTTATCCGCGGGACAGGGGACGAACTTAATCTACGAGCAGTACTTC
17	NA	NA	TRBV18	TRBJ1-4	CASSPQGDPSTNEKLFF	TGTGCCAGCTCACCACAGGGGGACCCATCAACTAATGAAAAACTGTTTTTT
15	NA	once	TRBV5-4	TRBJ2-2	CASSLAGRRTGELFF	TGTGCCAGCAGCTTGGCGGGGCGCCGGACCGGGGAGCTGTTTTTT
15	NA	NA	TRBV6-5	TRBJ1-2	CASSSASGGNYGYTF	TGTGCCAGCAGTTCTGCCTCGGGGGGTAACTATGGCTACACCTTC
16	TRBD2	NA	TRBV4-2	TRBJ2-3	CASSQTSGGATDTQYF	TGTGCCAGCAGCCAAACTAGCGGGGGGGCCACAGATACGCAGTATTTT
17	TRBD1	NA	TRBV9	TRBJ2-2	CASSEGQGSTGTGELFF	TGTGCCAGCAGCGAGGGACAGGGGTCTACGGGAACCGGGGAGCTGTTTTTT
13	NA	NA	TRBV7-3	TRBJ1-1	CASSLSANTEAFF	TGTGCCAGCAGCTTATCCGCGAACACTGAAGCTTTCTTT
16	TRBD1	NA	TRBV6-5	TRBJ2-7	CASSYAVPGQGGEQYF	TGTGCCAGCAGTTACGCCGTCCCGGGACAGGGGGGTGAGCAGTACTTC
14	NA	NA	TRBV9	TRBJ1-1	CASSVSWGQYGAFF	TGTGCCAGCAGCGTCTCCTGGGGCCAGTATGGAGCTTTCTTT
14	NA	once	TRBV6-1	TRBJ1-2	CASSDSPSNYGYTF	TGTGCCAGCAGTGATTCCCCAAGCAACTATGGCTACACCTTC
16	TRBD1	NA	TRBV7-9	TRBJ1-2	CASSSRQGQGAYGYTF	TGTGCCAGCAGCTCCCGCCAGGGACAGGGGGCGTATGGCTACACCTTC
17	TRBD2	NA	TRBV4-3	TRBJ2-3	CASSQSLSGGAGDTQYF	TGCGCCAGCAGCCAGTCCCTTAGCGGGGGGGCTGGGGATACGCAGTATTTT
17	NA	NA	TRBV5-5	TRBJ1-5	CASSLDPRPVVNQPQHF	TGTGCCAGCAGCTTGGACCCCCGGCCGGTAGTCAATCAGCCCCAGCATTTT
13	NA	NA	TRBV6-6	TRBJ1-2	CASSRGQIYGYTF	TGTGCCAGCAGCCGAGGACAGATCTATGGCTACACCTTC
15	TRBD1	NA	TRBV19	TRBJ1-6	CASSRSGTGNSPLHF	TGTGCCAGTAGTAGGTCCGGGACAGGTAATTCACCCCTCCACTTT
17	TRBD1	NA	TRBV24-1	TRBJ2-7	CATSDTSSAGGPYEQYF	TGTGCCACCAGTGACACCTCCTCGGCAGGGGGTCCCTACGAGCAGTACTTC
17	TRBD2	NA	TRBV15	TRBJ2-1	CATSRTLSGASYNEQFF	TGTGCCACCAGCAGGACCCTCAGCGGGGCTTCCTACAATGAGCAGTTCTTC
15	TRBD1	NA	TRBV6-4	TRBJ1-1	CASSDETGGRTEAFF	TGTGCCAGCAGCGACGAGACAGGGGGCAGGACTGAAGCTTTCTTT
12	NA	NA	TRBV6-5	TRBJ2-7	CASSRGEREQYF	TGTGCCAGCAGCAGGGGGGAGCGCGAGCAGTACTTC
13	NA	NA	TRBV7-2	TRBJ1-6	CASSDSSLTPLHF	TGTGCCAGCAGCGATAGTAGCCTCACACCCCTCCACTTT
13	TRBD1	NA	TRBV10-2	TRBJ2-5	CASSGTGLETQYF	TGCGCCAGCAGTGGGACAGGGCTGGAGACCCAGTACTTC
13	TRBD1	NA	TRBV29-1	TRBJ1-1	CSVRTGTGTEAFF	TGCAGCGTCCGAACCGGGACAGGGACTGAAGCTTTCTTT
13	NA	NA	TRBV5-6	TRBJ2-5	CASSLVGVETQYF	TGTGCCAGCAGCTTGGTCGGTGTGGAGACCCAGTACTTC
13	NA	NA	TRBV29-1	TRBJ1-2	CSVGGLMGYGYTF	TGCAGCGTTGGAGGGTTGATGGGCTATGGCTACACCTTC
14	TRBD1	NA	TRBV27	TRBJ2-5	CASRRTGRYETQYF	TGTGCCAGCAGAAGGACAGGGAGGTACGAGACCCAGTACTTC
15	NA	NA	TRBV7-9	TRBJ1-3	CASSRLRGRVNTIYF	TGTGCCAGCAGCAGGTTGAGGGGTCGCGTAAACACCATATATTTT
13	TRBD1	NA	TRBV2	TRBJ2-5	CAISRGHQETQYF	TGTGCCATTTCCAGGGGGCACCAAGAGACCCAGTACTTC
14	NA	NA	TRBV5-4	TRBJ1-5	CASSLNGGTQPQHF	TGTGCCAGCAGCTTGAACGGGGGGACTCAGCCCCAGCATTTT
13	TRBD2	NA	TRBV7-2	TRBJ2-7	CASSLRAGVEQYF	TGTGCCAGCAGCTTACGCGCGGGGGTCGAGCAGTACTTC
16	TRBD1	NA	TRBV24-1	TRBJ2-3	CATSDYRGLPTDTQYF	TGTGCCACCAGTGACTACAGGGGCCTCCCCACAGATACGCAGTATTTT